These 23 T cell receptor beta chains were sequenced from one sample in a study of cytomegalovirus exposure and HLA in healthy donors. In the PCR, 60 Vbeta and 13 Jbeta primers were used. Sequenced by immunoSEQ multiplex PCR; TCRdb stores in-frame clones only, minus some. The table shows approximately 100,000 clones, with around 80% occurring only once. The sample consisted of PBMCs. The receptors were sampled from a female donor in good health and CMV-seropositive.

Here the CDR3 DNA reads TGTGCCATCAGTGTCCGACAGGGGGTTAACGGGGAGTACTTC. This codes for CAISVRQGVNGEYF. V usage is TRBV10-3 and J usage is TRBJ2-7; TRBD1 matches 9 bases. The CDR3 spans 14 residues. Per the germline V gene, CDR1 is ENHRY and CDR2 is SYGVKD. V trimming: 4 bases; J trimming: 11 bases; junction bases outside the gene matches: 12.

The chain couples TRBV6-5 to TRBJ1-6, with D uncertain. The CDR3 spans 14 residues. Trimming shortened V by 6 bases and J by 9 bases, and 15 bases separated the two germline ends. CDR1 and CDR2 from the germline V gene are MNHEY and SVGAGI. The CDR3 reads CASRGSGGPSPLHF. In DNA form, the CDR3 reads TGTGCCAGCAGAGGTTCCGGCGGGCCTTCACCCCTCCACTTT.

This chain uses TRBV25-1 with TRBJ2-1; 13 bases are a match to TRBD2. Trimming took 4 bases from V and 7 from J; bases not matched to a gene: 7. CDR3 length: 16 amino acids. Germline V gene sequence: CDR1 MGHDK, CDR2 SYGVNS. This CDR3 reads CASSAPTSGGGNEQFF. In DNA, the CDR3 is TGTGCCAGCAGTGCGCCCACTAGCGGGGGGGGAAATGAGCAGTTCTTC. Combining the CDR3 with reference TRBV25-1 and TRBJ2-1 gives the whole variable domain EADIYQTPRYLVIGTGKKITLECSQTMGHDKMYWYQQDPGMELHLIHYSYGVNSTEKGDLSSESTVSRIRTEHFPLTLESARPSHTSQYLCASSAPTSGGGNEQFFGPGTRLTVL.

This clone came up once. The chain links TRBV12-5 to TRBJ2-3; a possible D gene is TRBD2 (6 bases). Germline loops: CDR1 LGHNT, CDR2 FRNRAP. V gave up 0 bases and J gave up 2 bases, with 12 bases separating them. The CDR3 is 16 amino acids. CDR3 amino acids: CASGLVRDWTTDTQYF. As DNA, the CDR3 is TGTGCTAGTGGTTTGGTACGGGACTGGACCACAGATACGCAGTATTTT. Full variable domain (remainder filled in from reference TRBV12-5 and TRBJ2-3): DARVTQTPRHKVTEMGQEVTMRCQPILGHNTVFWYRQTMMQGLELLAYFRNRAPLDDSGMPKDRFSAEMPDATLATLKIQPSEPRDSAVYFCASGLVRDWTTDTQYFGPGTRLTVL.

This clone was detected once. The chain combines TRBV25-1 with TRBJ2-7; D not certain. CDR3 length: 12 residues. Germline-derived CDR1 and CDR2 are MGHDK and SYGVNS. V dropped 6 bases and J dropped 6 bases, with 12 bases sitting between them. CDR3 sequence (DNA): TGTGCCAGCAGCGCGTCGTTCGCCGAGCAGTACTTC. Residues: CASSASFAEQYF.

The J gene is TRBJ2-1, the V gene TRBV5-1, with 10 nucleotides matching TRBD1. CDR1 is SGHRS and CDR2 is YFSETQ in the germline V gene. This CDR3 comprises 16 residues. With V trimmed by 4 bases and J by 5 bases, 9 bases remained unmatched. CDR3 in amino acids: CASSLQPGTGDNEQFF. The CDR3 nucleotides are TGCGCCAGCAGCCTCCAACCCGGGACAGGGGACAATGAGCAGTTCTTC.

The V and J genes are TRBV13 and TRBJ1-1; the D gene is possibly TRBD1 (5 bases). This CDR3 has 14 residues. V lost 5 bases, J lost 8 bases, and 18 bases lay in between. The germline gives CDR1 PRHDT, CDR2 FYEKMQ (reference sequence). The CDR3 DNA follows: TGTGCCAGCAGCACCGGGGGACTCCGGCTCGAAGCTTTCTTT. Translating gives CASSTGGLRLEAFF.

This clone was observed a few times. The V call is TRBV10-3, the J call TRBJ1-6; D uncertain. V gave up 6 bases and J gave up 10 bases, with 19 bases separating them. In germline, CDR1 is ENHRY, CDR2 SYGVKD. This CDR3 spans 15 amino acids. In nucleotides, the CDR3 is TGTGCCATCAGCGAAGCCGTGGCGCGGGAGTCACCCCTCCACTTT. Its protein product is CAISEAVARESPLHF.

The gene calls are TRBV6-1 and TRBJ1-2, with a weak D call TRBD1 (6 bases). V lost 1 base and J lost 5, with 11 bases in between. CDR3 length: 14 amino acids. Germline V gives CDR1 MNHNS, CDR2 SASEGT. This CDR3 is CASSEVAGAYGYTF. The CDR3 DNA sequence: TGTGCCAGCAGTGAAGTGGCAGGGGCTTATGGCTACACCTTC.

The chain uses TRBV6-1 and TRBJ1-2, with 7 positions matching TRBD1. The CDR3 runs 12 residues. The V gene's germline CDR1 is MNHNS and CDR2 SASEGT. V shed 3 bases and J 7 bases; nucleotides not matched to a gene: 2. CDR3 in DNA: TGTGCCAGCAGTGAGGCAGGGGGTGGCTACACCTTC. It encodes CASSEAGGGYTF.

The V gene is TRBV5-1, the J gene TRBJ1-1; perhaps TRBD1 as D (5 bases). Germline lookup yields CDR1 SGHRS and CDR2 YFSETQ. The V and J ends lost 1 base and 4 bases respectively, with 8 bases between them. CDR3 length equals 13 residues. The CDR3 bases are TGCGCCAGCAGCTTGCCCCAGGGCACTGAAGCTTTCTTT. Protein sequence: CASSLPQGTEAFF.

The V call is TRBV7-6, the J call TRBJ2-2, with 7 positions matching TRBD2. The V gene end was trimmed by 5 bases and the J gene end by 6 bases; junction bases not matched to a gene: 9. Germline CDR1 is SGHVS and CDR2 is FNYEAQ. The CDR3 runs 15 residues. The CDR3 coding sequence is TGTGCCAGCAGCCCTAGCGGTAATTCGGCCGGGGAGCTGTTTTTT. It codes for CASSPSGNSAGELFF.

The rearrangement joins TRBV2 to TRBJ1-5; possible D gene TRBD1, 5 bases. Looked up from germline, CDR1 is SNHLY and CDR2 is FYNNEI. Trimming took 7 bases from V and 4 from J, leaving 14 bases between them. The CDR3 contains 14 residues. The CDR3 loop is CASTAGRDNQPQHF. CDR3 coding DNA: TGTGCCAGCACGGCAGGGCGTGATAATCAGCCCCAGCATTTT.

The sample holds one count of this clone. DNA for the CDR3: TGTGCCACCAGTCCCAAACAGGGGGCTAATGAAAAACTGTTTTTT. Protein product: CATSPKQGANEKLFF. The rearrangement links TRBV15 to TRBJ1-4; 8 nucleotides align to TRBD1. Germline loops: CDR1 LNHNV, CDR2 YYDKDF (reference sequence). The CDR3 is made up of 15 amino acids. With V trimmed by 6 bases and J by 3 bases, 6 bases remained unmatched.

V gene TRBV5-1 combines with J gene TRBJ2-5; possible D gene TRBD1, 10 bases. V was trimmed by 0 bases and J by 5 bases, leaving 17 bases between them. This CDR3 is built from 16 residues. The V gene's germline CDR1 is SGHRS and CDR2 YFSETQ. CDR3 residues: CASSLGLAGQGETQYF. In nucleotides, the CDR3 is TGCGCCAGCAGCTTGGGGCTAGCGGGACAGGGGGAGACCCAGTACTTC.

The gene calls are TRBV19 and TRBJ1-5; D is unresolved. Trimming took 7 bases from V and 8 from J, leaving 9 bases between them. This CDR3 spans 11 amino acids. The germline gives CDR1 LNHDA, CDR2 SQIVND (reference sequence). The CDR3 DNA is TGTGCCAGTACCCCTGAGGAGCCCCAGCATTTT. This sequence encodes CASTPEEPQHF.

This clone was observed a few times. This rearrangement joins TRBV7-9 to TRBJ1-6; 9 positions match TRBD1. Trimming removed 6 bases from V and 9 bases from J; junction bases left unmatched: 9. The CDR3 spans 15 residues. The V gene's germline CDR1 is SEHNR and CDR2 FQNEAQ (reference sequence). In DNA, the CDR3 is TGTGCCAGCAGAGAAACGGGACAGGGATCTTCACCCCTCCACTTT. This translates into CASRETGQGSSPLHF.

The rearrangement links TRBV2 to TRBJ2-2, with D possibly being TRBD2 (5 bases). The CDR3 extends over 15 amino acids. V was cut by 7 bases and J by 2 bases, with 14 bases left in between. Germline CDR1 and CDR2: SNHLY and FYNNEI. CDR3: CASTLVRVNTGELFF. The CDR3 DNA sequence: TGTGCCAGCACCCTCGTGAGGGTAAACACCGGGGAGCTGTTTTTT.

The chain combines TRBV11-2 with TRBJ2-5; 12 positions match TRBD1. The CDR3 extends over 18 amino acids. Germline V gene sequence: CDR1 SGHAT, CDR2 FQNNGV. V was pared by 7 bases and J by 5 bases, with 17 bases of the junction left unmatched. The CDR3 DNA reads TGTGCCAGCAACCTGTTCTCTGGGACAGGGGGCTCTGCGGAGACCCAGTACTTC. Translated, it gives CASNLFSGTGGSAETQYF.

This clone has only one observation. The J gene is TRBJ1-6, the V gene TRBV5-6; 9 nucleotides align to TRBD1. Germline assignment: CDR1 SGHDT and CDR2 YYEEEE. CDR3 size: 15 residues. V lost 0 bases and J lost 8; bases outside the gene matches: 3. CDR3 nucleotide sequence: TGTGCCAGCAGCTTGGTAGGACAGGGGTATTCACCCCTCCACTTT. This encodes CASSLVGQGYSPLHF. Variable domain in full (rest from reference TRBV5-6 and TRBJ1-6): DAGVTQSPTHLIKTRGQQVTLRCSPKSGHDTVSWYQQALGQGPQFIFQYYEEEERQRGNFPDRFSGHQFPNYSSELNVNALLLGDSALYLCASSLVGQGYSPLHFGNGTRLTVT.

The chain recombines TRBV30 with TRBJ1-1; TRBD1 is a possible D gene (5 bases). Germline loops: CDR1 GTSNPN, CDR2 SVGIG (reference sequence). Trimming removed 2 bases from V and 3 bases from J, with 13 bases in between. The CDR3 has 14 residues. The CDR3 here is CAWSPGLPYTEAFF. The CDR3 coding sequence is TGTGCCTGGAGTCCGGGACTTCCGTACACTGAAGCTTTCTTT. The whole variable domain, remainder taken from reference TRBV30 and TRBJ1-1, is SQTIHQWPATLVQPVGSPLSLECTVEGTSNPNLYWYRQAAGRGLQLLFYSVGIGQISSEVPQNLSASRPQDRQFILSSKKLLLSDSGFYLCAWSPGLPYTEAFFGQGTRLTVV.

In this sample, this clone turned up a few times. The chain carries TRBV5-4 and TRBJ2-7, with TRBD2 as a possible D gene (6 bases). Germline CDR1 and CDR2: SGHNT and YYREEE (reference sequence). Trimming left V 4 bases short and J 11 bases short, with 19 bases between. CDR3 length: 13 residues. The CDR3 loop is CASSPGTLLGEYF. The CDR3 nucleotides read TGTGCCAGCAGCCCCGGGACTCTCCTGGGGGAGTACTTC.

The gene calls are TRBV5-1 and TRBJ2-7, with 12 bases fitting TRBD1. The CDR3 totals 14 residues. Germline lookup yields CDR1 SGHRS and CDR2 YFSETQ. V dropped 3 bases and J dropped 6; count of bases not matched to a gene: 4. The CDR3 nucleotides read TGCGCCAGCAGCTCCGGGACAGGGGGCGTCGAGCAGTACTTC. Its translation: CASSSGTGGVEQYF.